The 32 T cell receptor beta chains presented below share a single source sample, sequenced in a study of T cell clones after liver transplantation. TCRdb's copy holds only in-frame clones and misses some; the assay was immunoSEQ multiplex PCR. The data show around 71,000 clones, 80% seen once. This specimen was CD4+ T cells from blood, taken 12 months after liver transplant. Source of these receptors: a human patient who received a liver transplant. Some T cells could come from the graft donor.

The CDR3: CASSPQGEVDYGYTF. The CDR3 DNA follows: TGTGCCAGCTCACCCCAGGGAGAGGTTGACTATGGCTACACCTTC. The V call is TRBV18, the J call TRBJ1-2; D may be TRBD1 (5 bases). V lost 3 bases and J lost 3, with 14 bases in between. In germline, CDR1 is KGHSH, CDR2 LQKENI. The CDR3 loop spans 15 amino acids.

This sequence joins TRBV7-9 and TRBJ2-3, with 10 bases fitting TRBD2. The germline gives CDR1 SEHNR, CDR2 FQNEAQ (reference sequence). With V trimmed by 4 bases and J by 6 bases, 10 bases remained unmatched. The CDR3 is 16 amino acids. The CDR3 nucleotides are TGTGCCAGCAGCTCCTTTCTAGCGGGGGCCTTTGATACGCAGTATTTT. This sequence encodes CASSSFLAGAFDTQYF. The full variable domain, completed using reference TRBV7-9 and TRBJ2-3, is DTGVSQNPRHKITKRGQNVTFRCDPISEHNRLYWYRQTLGQGPEFLTYFQNEAQLEKSRLLSDRFSAERPKGSFSTLEIQRTEQGDSAMYLCASSSFLAGAFDTQYFGPGTRLTVL.

The chain is built from TRBV5-1 and TRBJ1-5, with no clear D. The CDR3 length is 15 residues. Germline CDR1 is SGHRS and CDR2 is YFSETQ. V was clipped by 0 bases and J by 0 bases, with 7 bases between them. CDR3 sequence: CASSLAGDSNQPQHF. DNA for the CDR3: TGCGCCAGCAGCTTGGCCGGAGATAGCAATCAGCCCCAGCATTTT.

The CDR3 coding sequence is TGTGCCAGCAGCCGGGAGGCGGGAAACGGTGAGCAGTTCTTC. Translated: CASSREAGNGEQFF. The chain joins TRBV11-1 to TRBJ2-1; 7 positions match TRBD2. The CDR3 spans 14 residues. Germline V gene sequence: CDR1 SGHAT, CDR2 FQDESV (reference sequence). J gave up 9 bases and V 5 bases, and 10 bases lay outside the gene matches.

V gene TRBV6-5 combines with J gene TRBJ2-7, with 11 bases identical to TRBD2. This CDR3 spans 15 amino acids. V lost 6 bases to trimming and J lost 3 bases; unmatched junction nucleotides: 7. Germline CDR1 and CDR2: MNHEY and SVGAGI. CDR3 in DNA: TGTGCCAGCAGGCTTGGGGGACTAGCGGTCTACGAGCAGTACTTC. Translating gives CASRLGGLAVYEQYF.

CDR3 residues: CASSVIGSNTEAFF. The CDR3 nucleotides are TGTGCCAGCAGTGTGATTGGCAGCAACACTGAAGCTTTCTTT. This chain joins TRBV2 and TRBJ1-1; D ambiguous. V lost 4 bases and J 2 bases, leaving 11 bases between the germline ends. Germline V gives CDR1 SNHLY, CDR2 FYNNEI. The CDR3 contains 14 residues.

The CDR3 region has the DNA TGTGCCAGCAGTTCCAGGAGGCGGGAGGAATTTAAGGCGTACTTC. This encodes CASSSRRREEFKAYF. The V call is TRBV28, the J call TRBJ2-5, with 8 bases aligning to TRBD2. The CDR3 covers 15 residues. Germline trimming cut 4 bases from V and 13 bases from J; bases unmatched to any gene: 17. Germline values: CDR1 MDHEN, CDR2 SYDVKM.

This chain connects TRBV6-1 to TRBJ2-4; D remains unclear. The germline V gene encodes CDR1 MNHNS and CDR2 SASEGT. Trimming removed 6 bases from V and 8 bases from J, with 11 bases in between. There are 12 residues in the CDR3. The CDR3: CASRDNPYIQYF. DNA for the CDR3: TGTGCCAGCAGGGATAATCCTTACATTCAGTACTTC.

The V call is TRBV7-9, the J call TRBJ2-1, with D perhaps matching TRBD2 (6 bases). Germline V gene sequence: CDR1 SEHNR, CDR2 FQNEAQ (reference sequence). V was pared by 7 bases and J by 10 bases, with 17 bases between. The CDR3 has 13 residues. The CDR3 protein is CASTPYSGREQFF. CDR3 bases: TGTGCCAGCACCCCGTACTCAGGGAGGGAGCAGTTCTTC.

The chain recombines TRBV5-1 with TRBJ2-7; the D is unclear. V shed 7 bases and J shed 6 bases, with 14 bases lying between them. This CDR3 region has 12 residues. The germline V gene encodes CDR1 SGHRS and CDR2 YFSETQ. CDR3 sequence: CASGLLEGEQYF. The CDR3 DNA follows: TGCGCCAGCGGGCTGTTGGAAGGCGAGCAGTACTTC.

The chain joins TRBV5-1 to TRBJ1-1; D gene ambiguous. The germline CDR1 and CDR2 sequences are SGHRS and YFSETQ. V shed 0 bases and J shed 4 bases, with 13 bases lying between them. The CDR3 is 15 amino acids. In DNA form, the CDR3 reads TGCGCCAGCAGCTTGGATCACCAGCTGGGCACTGAAGCTTTCTTT. Amino acid sequence: CASSLDHQLGTEAFF.

The gene calls are TRBV28 and TRBJ1-1; unclear D gene. Germline values: CDR1 MDHEN, CDR2 SYDVKM. V was clipped by 3 bases and J by 10 bases, with 12 bases between them. This CDR3 comprises 12 residues. The DNA for the CDR3 is TGTGCCAGCAGTTTGATTAGGGCCGTAGCTTTCTTT. Translated, it gives CASSLIRAVAFF. The full variable domain, its missing parts supplied by reference TRBV28 and TRBJ1-1, is DVKVTQSSRYLVKRTGEKVFLECVQDMDHENMFWYRQDPGLGLRLIYFSYDVKMKEKGDIPEGYSVSREKKERFSLILESASTNQTSMYLCASSLIRAVAFFGQGTRLTVV.

The chain joins TRBV5-1 to TRBJ2-7; either TRBD1 or TRBD2 may supply D (5 bases each). The CDR3 spans 14 residues. Germline V gene data show CDR1 as SGHRS and CDR2 as YFSETQ. Trimming cost V 3 bases and J 6 bases, with 16 bases left between them. The CDR3, as DNA: TGCGCCAGCAGCTCGGGGACCACGAGGGCCGAGCAGTACTTC. Its protein is CASSSGTTRAEQYF. The complete variable domain, with remaining parts taken from reference TRBV5-1 and TRBJ2-7, reads KAGVTQTPRYLIKTRGQQVTLSCSPISGHRSVSWYQQTPGQGLQFLFEYFSETQRNKGNFPGRFSGRQFSNSRSEMNVSTLELGDSALYLCASSSGTTRAEQYFGPGTRLTVT.

This clone was seen only a few times. The rearrangement links TRBV4-3 to TRBJ2-7, with D possibly being TRBD1 (5 bases). Germline V gene lookup returns CDR1 LGHNA and CDR2 YSLEER. Between the trimmed V and J ends, which lost 4 bases and 5 bases, there was a span of 18 bases. This CDR3 has 15 residues. The CDR3 protein is CASSLQRGRVDEQYF. In DNA, the CDR3 is TGCGCCAGCAGCCTCCAAAGGGGCCGGGTGGACGAGCAGTACTTC.

This clone appeared once. The chain couples TRBV28 to TRBJ2-1; tentatively, D is TRBD2 (6 bases). CDR3 length equals 12 residues. Germline loops: CDR1 MDHEN, CDR2 SYDVKM. Here the CDR3 DNA reads TGTGTTACCTCGGAGGGTTACAATGAGCAGTTCTTC. Translated: CVTSEGYNEQFF.

The chain recombines TRBV4-2 with TRBJ2-1; no definite D call. Germline V CDR1 and CDR2: LGHNA, YNFKEQ. V was cut by 1 base and J by 3 bases, with 13 bases left in between. This CDR3 is built from 16 residues. The CDR3 DNA reads as TGTGCCAGCAGCCAAGCACTCGCGGTGTACTACAATGAGCAGTTCTTC. This translates into CASSQALAVYYNEQFF.

The chain uses TRBV28 and TRBJ1-4, with a weak D call TRBD1 (5 bases). This CDR3 spans 13 amino acids. The germline gives CDR1 MDHEN, CDR2 SYDVKM. V dropped 5 bases and J dropped 13 bases, with 17 bases sitting between them. The CDR3 loop is CASSHIRVKGLFF. CDR3 in DNA: TGTGCCAGCAGTCATATCAGGGTTAAGGGACTGTTTTTT.

The chain couples TRBV11-2 to TRBJ2-1, with a tentative D call TRBD1 (5 bases). The germline V gene encodes CDR1 SGHAT and CDR2 FQNNGV. There are 17 residues in the CDR3. Trimming cost V 1 base and J 1 base, with 14 bases left between them. The DNA of the CDR3 is TGTGCCAGCAGCTTAGGACAGTTACCCTTATCCTACAATGAGCAGTTCTTC. It specifies CASSLGQLPLSYNEQFF.

This clone was seen a handful of times. The rearrangement links TRBV7-2 to TRBJ2-5; no clear D. Germline V gene lookup returns CDR1 SGHTA and CDR2 FQGNSA. V lost 10 bases and J 6 bases, leaving 18 bases between the germline ends. The CDR3 extends over 13 amino acids. The CDR3 loop reads CATTNPLVKTQYF. CDR3 DNA: TGTGCCACCACAAACCCTTTGGTGAAGACCCAGTACTTC.

V usage is TRBV7-2 and J usage is TRBJ1-1; D gene ambiguous. V was clipped by 1 base and J by 4 bases, with 10 bases between them. Germline-derived CDR1 and CDR2 are SGHTA and FQGNSA. This CDR3 is built from 14 residues. The CDR3: CASSLEGLGTEAFF. CDR3 coding DNA: TGTGCCAGCAGCTTAGAAGGGCTTGGCACTGAAGCTTTCTTT. The full variable domain, in which reference TRBV7-2 and TRBJ1-1 provide the parts outside the CDR3, is GAGVSQSPSNKVTEKGKDVELRCDPISGHTALYWYRQSLGQGLEFLIYFQGNSAPDKSGLPSDRFSAERTGGSVSTLTIQRTQQEDSAVYLCASSLEGLGTEAFFGQGTRLTVV.

The V and J genes are TRBV6-6 and TRBJ1-1; D might be TRBD1 (6 bases). Between the trimmed V and J ends, which lost 6 bases and 4 bases, there was a span of 21 bases. The CDR3 consists of 16 residues. CDR1 and CDR2 (germline): MNHNY, SVGAGI (reference sequence). Here the CDR3 reads CASSPLFSGESTEAFF. The CDR3 bases are TGTGCCAGCAGCCCCTTATTCTCAGGGGAGAGCACTGAAGCTTTCTTT.

This rearrangement joins TRBV9 to TRBJ2-1, with 14 nucleotides matching TRBD2. The CDR3 runs to 15 residues. Trimming at V came to 4 bases and at J to 8 bases, leaving 5 bases not matched to a gene. Per the germline V gene, CDR1 is SGDLS and CDR2 is YYNGEE. The CDR3 nucleotides read TGTGCCAGCAGCTCATCGGGACTAGCGGGAGATGAGCAGTTCTTC. Amino acid sequence: CASSSSGLAGDEQFF.

The chain couples TRBV6-5 to TRBJ1-2; D perhaps matches TRBD1 (5 bases). The CDR3 runs 13 residues. Germline loops: CDR1 MNHEY, CDR2 SVGAGI. V dropped 6 bases and J dropped 8 bases, with 16 bases sitting between them. In DNA, the CDR3 is TGTGCCAGCAGAAAGTGGGGGGGTTACGGCTACACCTTC. It translates to CASRKWGGYGYTF.

There are a few counts of this clone. This chain connects TRBV30 to TRBJ1-4; D is ambiguous. The V and J ends lost 1 base and 1 base respectively, with 4 bases between them. The CDR3 is 13 amino acids. Germline loops: CDR1 GTSNPN, CDR2 SVGIG (reference sequence). The CDR3 nucleotides read TGTGCCTGGAGTGCGCAAACTAATGAAAAACTGTTTTTT. It yields the protein CAWSAQTNEKLFF.

The chain links TRBV2 to TRBJ1-1, with D possibly being TRBD1 (6 bases). There are 15 residues in the CDR3. The germline CDR1 and CDR2 sequences are SNHLY and FYNNEI. V lost 7 bases, J lost 2 bases, and 17 bases lay in between. CDR3: CASMAPTGFNTEAFF. The CDR3 DNA reads TGTGCCAGCATGGCCCCAACAGGGTTCAACACTGAAGCTTTCTTT. Based on the CDR3 plus reference TRBV2 and TRBJ1-1, the full variable domain is EPEVTQTPSHQVTQMGQEVILRCVPISNHLYFYWYRQILGQKVEFLVSFYNNEISEKSEIFDDQFSVERPDGSNFTLKIRSTKLEDSAMYFCASMAPTGFNTEAFFGQGTRLTVV.

This rearrangement joins TRBV5-3 to TRBJ2-1; D call uncertain. TRBV5-3 counts as an open reading frame of uncertain function. V dropped 5 bases and J dropped 8 bases, with 20 bases sitting between them. The CDR3 is 15 residues long. CDR3 bases: TGTGCCAGAAGTGTCCCAACTCCCTCCGAGGATGAGCAGTTCTTC. This gives the protein CARSVPTPSEDEQFF.

The chain has TRBV19 and TRBJ1-2; D may be TRBD1 (6 bases). The germline V and J ends were trimmed by 3 bases and 2 bases, with 13 bases remaining between them. Germline V gene data show CDR1 as LNHDA and CDR2 as SQIVND (reference sequence). This CDR3 has 15 amino acids. This CDR3 reads CASSIQGQGNYGYTF. DNA of the CDR3: TGTGCCAGTAGTATTCAGGGGCAGGGGAACTATGGCTACACCTTC.

The sample holds a few counts of this clone. The CDR3 region is CASSPSGSNYGYTF. CDR3 nucleotides: TGTGCCAGCAGTCCTTCGGGCAGTAACTATGGCTACACCTTC. V usage is TRBV28 and J usage is TRBJ1-2; unclear D gene. The CDR3 covers 14 residues. Trimming shortened V by 5 bases and J by 1 base, and 11 bases separated the two germline ends. Germline values: CDR1 MDHEN, CDR2 SYDVKM.

The chain carries TRBV9 and TRBJ2-1; 14 nucleotides align to TRBD2. The V and J ends lost 3 bases and 2 bases, in that order; junction bases with no gene match: 4. CDR1 and CDR2 from the germline V gene are SGDLS and YYNGEE. CDR3 length: 17 residues. The CDR3 here is CASSERTSGRTYNEQFF. The CDR3 DNA sequence: TGTGCCAGCAGCGAGAGGACTAGCGGGAGGACCTACAATGAGCAGTTCTTC.

The gene calls are TRBV27 and TRBJ2-1; 9 bases agree with TRBD2. The CDR3 runs to 14 residues. The V segment lost 2 bases and the J segment 9 bases; nucleotides outside the gene matches: 5. Germline V gene data show CDR1 as MNHEY and CDR2 as SMNVEV (reference sequence). CDR3: CASSLRREGGEQFF. The CDR3 DNA reads TGTGCCAGCAGTTTACGGCGGGAGGGTGGTGAGCAGTTCTTC.

This clone was seen a handful of times. The genes are TRBV5-1 and TRBJ2-7; D may be TRBD1 (5 bases). The CDR3 totals 14 residues. Trimming removed 0 bases at V and 3 bases at J, with 10 bases between. Germline loops: CDR1 SGHRS, CDR2 YFSETQ. The CDR3 nucleotides are TGCGCCAGCAGCTTGGATGGCAGGGTCTACGAGCAGTACTTC. The encoded protein is CASSLDGRVYEQYF.

The J gene is TRBJ2-3, the V gene TRBV7-2; D remains unclear. CDR3 size: 14 residues. Trimming stripped 1 base from V and 0 bases from J, with 5 bases between. Germline CDR1 reads SGHTA; CDR2 reads FQGNSA. The DNA of the CDR3 is TGTGCCAGCAGCTTAGATCCGAGCACAGATACGCAGTATTTT. Its protein is CASSLDPSTDTQYF. The full variable domain, in which reference TRBV7-2 and TRBJ2-3 provide the parts outside the CDR3, is GAGVSQSPSNKVTEKGKDVELRCDPISGHTALYWYRQSLGQGLEFLIYFQGNSAPDKSGLPSDRFSAERTGGSVSTLTIQRTQQEDSAVYLCASSLDPSTDTQYFGPGTRLTVL.